The present entry profiles one T cell receptor beta chain with its context. The antigen is unknown. This sample was included in a study of cytomegalovirus exposure and HLA in healthy donors. The PCR employed 60 Vbeta primers together with 13 Jbeta primers. Sequencing used immunoSEQ multiplex PCR; TCRdb keeps in-frame clones, though not all of them. The sample includes 100,000 to 150,000 clones, 80% seen only once; the top ten take approximately 1.2%. This CDR3 is built from 13 residues. V lost 4 bases and J 2 bases, leaving 9 bases between the germline ends. Germline V CDR1 and CDR2: MNHEY, SVGAGI. Regarding the study as a whole: As a later analysis showed, a missense DCLRE1C variant was linked to trimming of TCR beta V- and J-genes. Common viral pathogens seemed to be connected with several of the most significant clusters, according to a later analysis.

Sampled while nominally healthy, donors likely had unrecorded immune exposures. Material: PBMCs. The V and J genes are TRBV6-5 and TRBJ2-7, with D tentatively TRBD1 (5 bases). The origin of this receptor is a female donor in good health and CMV-seronegative. The CDR3 here is CASSSQGPYEQYF. CDR3 DNA: TGTGCCAGCAGTTCTCAGGGCCCCTACGAGCAGTACTTC.